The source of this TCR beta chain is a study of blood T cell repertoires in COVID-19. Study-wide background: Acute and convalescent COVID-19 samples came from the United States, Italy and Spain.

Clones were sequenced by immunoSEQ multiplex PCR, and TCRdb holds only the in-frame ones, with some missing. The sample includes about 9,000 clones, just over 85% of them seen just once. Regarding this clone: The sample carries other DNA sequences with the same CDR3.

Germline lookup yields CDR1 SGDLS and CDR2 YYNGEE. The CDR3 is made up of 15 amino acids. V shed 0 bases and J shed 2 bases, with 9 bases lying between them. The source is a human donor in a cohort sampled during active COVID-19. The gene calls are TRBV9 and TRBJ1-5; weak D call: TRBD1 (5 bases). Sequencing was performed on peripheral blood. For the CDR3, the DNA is TGTGCCAGCAGCGTAGGCACAGGCGGCAATCAGCCCCAGCATTTT. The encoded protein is CASSVGTGGNQPQHF. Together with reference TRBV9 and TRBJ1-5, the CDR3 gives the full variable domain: DSGVTQTPKHLITATGQRVTLRCSPRSGDLSVYWYQQSLDQGLQFLIQYYNGEERAKGNILERFSAQQFPDLHSELNLSSLELGDSALYFCASSVGTGGNQPQHFGDGTRLSIL.